Listed below are T cell receptor beta chains from one sample, sequenced in a study of shared clonotypes between healthy human individuals. Clones were read by immunoSEQ multiplex PCR, and TCRdb kept only the in-frame ones, dropping some. The table shows some 2,500,000 clones, with around 90% occurring only once. Sequencing was done on a sample of naive CD4+ T cells from PBMCs. The receptors here all came from a man between 18 and 29 years old in good health. Some clones in this sample may be carry-over from other donors' samples. Each CDR3 is given with its conserved first and last residue. A D gene is named only where the DNA matches it firmly. Clone size appears in some rows only: once, few, many, or a class for an expanded clone.

TRBJ2-3 | NA | 16 | TRBV5-4 | NA | TGTGCCAGCAGCTGGGACCCTAGCGCCAGCACAGATACGCAGTATTTT | CASSWDPSASTDTQYF
TRBJ2-6 | TRBD1 | 18 | TRBV2 | NA | TGTGCCAGCAGGTTGCGGACAGGGGGCATTTCTGGGGCCAACGTCCTGACTTTC | CASRLRTGGISGANVLTF
TRBJ2-3 | NA | 14 | TRBV7-2 | NA | TGTGCCAGCAGCTTAGCGATGGCGGAGGATACGCAGTATTTT | CASSLAMAEDTQYF
TRBJ1-2 | NA | 14 | TRBV2 | few | TGTGCCAGCAGTGAAGCAAGCGGACCCTATGGCTACACCTTC | CASSEASGPYGYTF
TRBJ2-2 | TRBD2 | 18 | TRBV4-3 | NA | TGCGCCAGCAGACCCGGCCCAGCGGGAGGGTCGAACACCGGGGAGCTGTTTTTT | CASRPGPAGGSNTGELFF
TRBJ2-5 | NA | 12 | TRBV7-9 | NA | TGTGCCAGCAGCTTTGATCAAGAGACCCAGTACTTC | CASSFDQETQYF
TRBJ1-4 | TRBD1 | 15 | TRBV6-1 | NA | TGTGCCAGCAGTGAAATGGGACAGGGTAATGAAAAACTGTTTTTT | CASSEMGQGNEKLFF
TRBJ2-2 | TRBD2 | 16 | TRBV5-4 | NA | TGTGCCAGCAGCGCTCTAGCGGGAGCGGACACCGGGGAGCTGTTTTTT | CASSALAGADTGELFF
TRBJ1-1 | TRBD1 | 16 | TRBV11-2 | NA | TGTGCCAGCAGCCCGCTAGGACAGGGGGTGAAGACTGAAGCTTTCTTT | CASSPLGQGVKTEAFF
TRBJ2-7 | TRBD2 | 15 | TRBV6-5 | NA | TGTGCCAGCAGCCTAGCGGGAGGGCCGCCCTACGAGCAGTACTTC | CASSLAGGPPYEQYF
TRBJ1-2 | NA | 14 | TRBV6-6 | NA | TGTGCCACCGGGGGGAAGGGCGACAACTATGGCTACACCTTC | CATGGKGDNYGYTF
TRBJ2-3 | NA | 14 | TRBV2 | NA | TGTGCCAGCGGGAGACTAGTAGTCGCAGATACGCAGTATTTT | CASGRLVVADTQYF
TRBJ1-5 | NA | 17 | TRBV28 | once | TGTGCCAGTCAGTCACCCGCGGGACGGTATAGCAATCAGCCCCAGCATTTT | CASQSPAGRYSNQPQHF
TRBJ2-7 | NA | 11 | TRBV18 | NA | TGTGCCAGCTCATCTCCCTACGAGCAGTACTTC | CASSSPYEQYF
TRBJ2-1 | TRBD1 | 15 | TRBV9 | NA | TGTGCCAGCAGCGTAGGACGGGACAGAGCCAATGAGCAGTTCTTC | CASSVGRDRANEQFF
TRBJ2-3 | TRBD2 | 14 | TRBV27 | NA | TGTGCCAGCAGCTTCCTGGGGAGCCTAGCGGGGATGTATTTT | CASSFLGSLAGMYF
TRBJ2-1 | TRBD1 | 15 | TRBV10-3 | NA | TGTGCCATCAGTGACGGACAGGGCGGCTACAATGAGCAGTTCTTC | CAISDGQGGYNEQFF
TRBJ1-1 | NA | 11 | TRBV20-1 | few | TGCAGTGCTAGAGATAGGAGTGAAGCTTTCTTT | CSARDRSEAFF
TRBJ2-6 | NA | 17 | TRBV7-6 | NA | TGTGCCAGCAGCTTAGTAAACGGGGGCTCTGGGGCCAACGTCCTGACTTTC | CASSLVNGGSGANVLTF
TRBJ2-3 | TRBD2 | 17 | TRBV27 | NA | TGTGCCAGCAGCTCACTAGCGGGAGGGCCTCGGGCAGATACGCAGTATTTT | CASSSLAGGPRADTQYF
TRBJ2-7 | NA | 15 | TRBV25-1 | once | TGTGCCAGCAGTGGGTGGGGGACGGCGACCTACGAGCAGTACTTC | CASSGWGTATYEQYF
TRBJ1-1 | NA | 13 | TRBV27 | NA | TGTGCCAGCAATTTTGGTGCAGGGACTGAAGCTTTCTTT | CASNFGAGTEAFF
TRBJ2-7 | TRBD2 | 16 | TRBV6-1 | NA | TGTGCCAGCAGTGAAGCGGGGACTAGCGGTGCCTACGAGCAGTACTTC | CASSEAGTSGAYEQYF
TRBJ2-6 | NA | 14 | TRBV5-1 | once | TGCGCCAGCAGCGCCTCCTCTGGGGCCAACGTCCTGACTTTC | CASSASSGANVLTF